These T cell receptor beta chains were read from a single sample in a study of blood T cell repertoires in COVID-19. The data were produced by immunoSEQ multiplex PCR, yet TCRdb's version contains in-frame clones alone and is incomplete. The sample holds 100,000 to 150,000 clones, 65% to 80% seen once. The specimen was peripheral blood. All receptors derive from a human donor with acute or convalescent COVID-19. The donor label of this sample is uncertain. Both conserved end residues are part of each CDR3. The order of the fields is D gene, V gene, CDR3 length, clone size, J gene, CDR3 protein, CDR3 DNA. The D gene is left open where the match is weak. Size values are once, few and many counts, or a class for expanded clones, and some rows have none.

d_call: -; v_call: TRBV10-2; cdr3_length: 17; clone_size: -; j_call: TRBJ1-6; cdr3_aa: CASSELETANYNSPLHF; cdr3_nt: TGCGCCAGCAGTGAGCTGGAGACGGCGAACTATAATTCACCCCTCCACTTT
d_call: -; v_call: TRBV12-3/TRBV12-4; cdr3_length: 11; clone_size: -; j_call: TRBJ1-1; cdr3_aa: CASRIRSEAFF; cdr3_nt: TGTGCCAGCAGGATCAGATCTGAAGCTTTCTTT
d_call: TRBD1; v_call: TRBV24-1; cdr3_length: 17; clone_size: once; j_call: TRBJ1-5; cdr3_aa: CATPRLRGREGNQPQHF; cdr3_nt: TGTGCCACACCTAGATTAAGGGGGCGCGAGGGGAATCAGCCCCAGCATTTT
d_call: TRBD2; v_call: TRBV5-5; cdr3_length: 20; clone_size: -; j_call: TRBJ2-1; cdr3_aa: CASSYPGTSGASSSYNEQFF; cdr3_nt: TGTGCCAGCAGTTACCCCGGGACTAGCGGGGCCTCTAGCTCCTACAATGAGCAGTTCTTC
d_call: TRBD1; v_call: TRBV18; cdr3_length: 15; clone_size: -; j_call: TRBJ1-1; cdr3_aa: CASSPGQGARTEAFF; cdr3_nt: TGTGCCAGCTCACCAGGGCAGGGGGCGAGGACTGAAGCTTTCTTT
d_call: TRBD1; v_call: TRBV2; cdr3_length: 14; clone_size: -; j_call: TRBJ1-1; cdr3_aa: CATSKRQGKAEAFF; cdr3_nt: TGTGCCACCTCTAAAAGACAGGGGAAAGCTGAAGCTTTCTTT
d_call: -; v_call: TRBV11-2; cdr3_length: 14; clone_size: -; j_call: TRBJ2-1; cdr3_aa: CASSLVTRYNEQFF; cdr3_nt: TGTGCCAGCAGCTTAGTAACCAGATACAATGAGCAGTTCTTC
d_call: TRBD1; v_call: TRBV9; cdr3_length: 15; clone_size: -; j_call: TRBJ1-2; cdr3_aa: CASSAFLTGDYGYTF; cdr3_nt: TGTGCCAGCAGCGCCTTCCTAACAGGGGACTATGGCTACACCTTC
d_call: TRBD1; v_call: TRBV7-2; cdr3_length: 14; clone_size: -; j_call: TRBJ1-6; cdr3_aa: CASSLRDRVSPLHF; cdr3_nt: TGTGCCAGCAGCTTAAGGGACAGGGTTTCACCCCTCCACTTT
d_call: -; v_call: TRBV4-1; cdr3_length: 15; clone_size: many; j_call: TRBJ1-1; cdr3_aa: CASSQAFPMNTEAFF; cdr3_nt: TGCGCCAGCAGCCAAGCCTTCCCTATGAACACTGAAGCTTTCTTT
d_call: -; v_call: TRBV3-1/TRBV3-2; cdr3_length: 14; clone_size: -; j_call: TRBJ1-5; cdr3_aa: CASSQARGIQPQHF; cdr3_nt: TGTGCCAGCAGCCAAGCCAGGGGTATTCAGCCCCAGCATTTT
d_call: TRBD1; v_call: TRBV14; cdr3_length: 14; clone_size: many; j_call: TRBJ2-4; cdr3_aa: CASSRDRVLNIQYF; cdr3_nt: TGTGCCAGCAGCCGGGACAGGGTCCTGAACATTCAGTACTTC
d_call: TRBD1; v_call: TRBV3-1/TRBV3-2; cdr3_length: 14; clone_size: -; j_call: TRBJ1-2; cdr3_aa: CASSPPGQGGGYTF; cdr3_nt: TGTGCCAGCAGCCCTCCGGGACAGGGGGGTGGCTACACCTTC
d_call: -; v_call: TRBV25-1; cdr3_length: 15; clone_size: -; j_call: TRBJ2-5; cdr3_aa: CASSDWSGGGETQYF; cdr3_nt: TGTGCCAGCAGTGACTGGAGTGGTGGGGGGGAGACCCAGTACTTC
d_call: TRBD1; v_call: TRBV11-2; cdr3_length: 17; clone_size: once; j_call: TRBJ1-1; cdr3_aa: CASSLADRGIMNTEAFF; cdr3_nt: TGTGCCAGCAGCTTAGCGGACAGGGGGATAATGAACACTGAAGCTTTCTTT
d_call: -; v_call: TRBV21-1; cdr3_length: 18; clone_size: -; j_call: TRBJ2-7; cdr3_aa: CASSSRPRAGGPLYEQYF; cdr3_nt: TGTGCCAGCAGCTCCCGTCCGAGGGCGGGGGGGCCTCTCTACGAGCAGTACTTC
d_call: -; v_call: TRBV11-2; cdr3_length: 13; clone_size: -; j_call: TRBJ1-2; cdr3_aa: CASSLDGYGGYTF; cdr3_nt: TGTGCCAGCAGCTTAGACGGGTATGGCGGCTACACCTTC
d_call: TRBD2; v_call: TRBV5-5; cdr3_length: 15; clone_size: -; j_call: TRBJ2-3; cdr3_aa: CASSRSSGGTDTQYF; cdr3_nt: TGTGCCAGCAGCCGCTCTAGCGGGGGCACAGATACGCAGTATTTT
d_call: TRBD2; v_call: TRBV24-1; cdr3_length: 18; clone_size: -; j_call: TRBJ2-3; cdr3_aa: CATSDPDGGTASTDTQYF; cdr3_nt: TGTGCCACCAGTGATCCCGACGGGGGGACCGCTAGCACAGATACGCAGTATTTT
d_call: TRBD2; v_call: TRBV7-2; cdr3_length: 15; clone_size: -; j_call: TRBJ2-3; cdr3_aa: CATRTSGGRTDTQYF; cdr3_nt: TGTGCCACCCGAACTAGCGGGGGCCGGACAGATACGCAGTATTTT
d_call: -; v_call: TRBV2; cdr3_length: 12; clone_size: few; j_call: TRBJ1-4; cdr3_aa: CAYGRPNEKLFF; cdr3_nt: TGTGCTTACGGCAGGCCTAATGAAAAACTGTTTTTT
d_call: -; v_call: TRBV5-8; cdr3_length: 15; clone_size: few; j_call: TRBJ1-1; cdr3_aa: CASSLEPGMNTEAFF; cdr3_nt: TGTGCCAGCAGCTTGGAGCCGGGGATGAACACTGAAGCTTTCTTT
d_call: TRBD1; v_call: TRBV28; cdr3_length: 15; clone_size: -; j_call: TRBJ1-1; cdr3_aa: CASRSRGQGNTEAFF; cdr3_nt: TGTGCCAGCCGGTCGAGGGGGCAGGGGAACACTGAAGCTTTCTTT
d_call: -; v_call: TRBV19; cdr3_length: 15; clone_size: -; j_call: TRBJ1-3; cdr3_aa: CASSTTGSSGNTIYF; cdr3_nt: TGTGCCAGTAGTACTACAGGGAGCTCTGGAAACACCATATATTTT
d_call: -; v_call: TRBV11-2; cdr3_length: 13; clone_size: -; j_call: TRBJ1-2; cdr3_aa: CASSLIGRDGYTF; cdr3_nt: TGTGCCAGCAGCTTAATCGGGAGGGATGGCTACACCTTC
d_call: -; v_call: TRBV30; cdr3_length: 14; clone_size: -; j_call: TRBJ1-1; cdr3_aa: CAWSRGLTNTEAFF; cdr3_nt: TGTGCCTGGAGTCGTGGGCTCACGAACACTGAAGCTTTCTTT
d_call: -; v_call: TRBV2; cdr3_length: 12; clone_size: -; j_call: TRBJ1-1; cdr3_aa: CASSRGGTEAFF; cdr3_nt: TGTGCCAGCAGCCGAGGGGGTACTGAAGCTTTCTTT
d_call: TRBD1; v_call: TRBV4-1; cdr3_length: 14; clone_size: few; j_call: TRBJ2-2; cdr3_aa: CASSQEGQDGELFF; cdr3_nt: TGCGCCAGCAGCCAAGAAGGACAGGACGGGGAGCTGTTTTTT
d_call: -; v_call: TRBV6-5; cdr3_length: 14; clone_size: once; j_call: TRBJ1-6; cdr3_aa: CASSRDMSNSPLHF; cdr3_nt: TGTGCCAGCAGTCGGGACATGTCTAATTCACCCCTCCACTTT
d_call: TRBD2; v_call: TRBV27; cdr3_length: 15; clone_size: -; j_call: TRBJ2-7; cdr3_aa: CASSALSGGGYEQYF; cdr3_nt: TGTGCCAGCAGTGCACTTAGCGGGGGAGGCTACGAGCAGTACTTC
d_call: TRBD1; v_call: TRBV6-8; cdr3_length: 15; clone_size: -; j_call: TRBJ2-3; cdr3_aa: CASISSQGAADTQYF; cdr3_nt: TGTGCCAGCATTAGTTCACAGGGGGCCGCAGATACGCAGTATTTT
d_call: -; v_call: TRBV3-1/TRBV3-2; cdr3_length: 16; clone_size: few; j_call: TRBJ1-2; cdr3_aa: CASSQGSTGANYGYTF; cdr3_nt: TGTGCCAGCAGCCAAGGTAGCACAGGAGCTAACTATGGCTACACCTTC
d_call: -; v_call: TRBV5-1; cdr3_length: 14; clone_size: once; j_call: TRBJ1-4; cdr3_aa: CASRRGGEREKLFF; cdr3_nt: TGCGCCAGCAGGAGGGGAGGGGAAAGAGAAAAACTGTTTTTT
d_call: TRBD1; v_call: TRBV3-1/TRBV3-2; cdr3_length: 16; clone_size: -; j_call: TRBJ1-6; cdr3_aa: CASSSDRALYNSPLHF; cdr3_nt: TGTGCCAGCAGCTCAGACAGGGCCCTCTATAATTCACCCCTCCACTTT
d_call: -; v_call: TRBV30; cdr3_length: 14; clone_size: -; j_call: TRBJ1-2; cdr3_aa: CAWSGQFGNYGYTF; cdr3_nt: TGTGCCTGGAGTGGACAGTTCGGGAACTATGGCTACACCTTC
d_call: TRBD1; v_call: TRBV12-5; cdr3_length: 16; clone_size: few; j_call: TRBJ2-7; cdr3_aa: CASGFFPGTGNYEQYF; cdr3_nt: TGTGCTAGTGGTTTTTTCCCCGGGACAGGGAACTACGAGCAGTACTTC
d_call: -; v_call: TRBV24-1; cdr3_length: 15; clone_size: -; j_call: TRBJ2-5; cdr3_aa: CATSDSDRPQETQYF; cdr3_nt: TGTGCCACCAGTGACTCGGACAGACCCCAAGAGACCCAGTACTTC
d_call: -; v_call: TRBV4-2; cdr3_length: 13; clone_size: -; j_call: TRBJ2-7; cdr3_aa: CASRADSPGEQYF; cdr3_nt: TGTGCCAGCAGAGCGGACAGCCCGGGGGAGCAGTACTTC
d_call: TRBD1; v_call: TRBV6-1; cdr3_length: 15; clone_size: -; j_call: TRBJ2-1; cdr3_aa: CASSDRPGGPLEQFF; cdr3_nt: TGTGCCAGCAGTGATAGGCCAGGGGGTCCCCTCGAGCAGTTCTTC
d_call: TRBD1; v_call: TRBV28; cdr3_length: 17; clone_size: -; j_call: TRBJ1-5; cdr3_aa: CASSPPRGRYSNQPQHF; cdr3_nt: TGTGCCAGCAGTCCCCCCAGGGGGAGATATAGCAATCAGCCCCAGCATTTT
d_call: -; v_call: TRBV5-4; cdr3_length: 16; clone_size: few; j_call: TRBJ2-3; cdr3_aa: CASSCGPSCLTDTQYF; cdr3_nt: TGTGCCAGCAGCTGCGGGCCGTCCTGCCTCACAGATACGCAGTATTTT
d_call: -; v_call: TRBV5-1; cdr3_length: 13; clone_size: -; j_call: TRBJ2-2; cdr3_aa: CASSFRETGELFF; cdr3_nt: TGCGCCAGCAGCTTTAGGGAGACCGGGGAGCTGTTTTTT
d_call: TRBD2; v_call: TRBV27; cdr3_length: 16; clone_size: -; j_call: TRBJ2-1; cdr3_aa: CASMPAGGSSYNEQFF; cdr3_nt: TGTGCCAGCATGCCAGCGGGGGGGAGCTCCTACAATGAGCAGTTCTTC
d_call: TRBD2; v_call: TRBV2; cdr3_length: 16; clone_size: -; j_call: TRBJ2-1; cdr3_aa: CASTAYGSGGYNEQFF; cdr3_nt: TGTGCCAGCACCGCTTATGGTAGCGGGGGGTACAATGAGCAGTTCTTC
d_call: -; v_call: TRBV2; cdr3_length: 12; clone_size: many; j_call: TRBJ1-1; cdr3_aa: CASSARNTEAFF; cdr3_nt: TGTGCCAGCAGTGCCAGGAACACTGAAGCTTTCTTT
d_call: TRBD2; v_call: TRBV5-1; cdr3_length: 16; clone_size: -; j_call: TRBJ2-3; cdr3_aa: CASSLVAGGPADTQYF; cdr3_nt: TGCGCCAGCAGCTTGGTAGCGGGGGGGCCAGCAGATACGCAGTATTTT
d_call: TRBD1; v_call: TRBV4-1; cdr3_length: 16; clone_size: -; j_call: TRBJ1-2; cdr3_aa: CASSLNRGVTNYGYTF; cdr3_nt: TGCGCCAGCAGCCTAAACAGGGGAGTCACTAACTATGGCTACACCTTC
d_call: -; v_call: TRBV3-1/TRBV3-2; cdr3_length: 16; clone_size: once; j_call: TRBJ1-3; cdr3_aa: CASSQGSGTIRNTIYF; cdr3_nt: TGTGCCAGCAGCCAGGGCAGTGGAACGATTAGAAACACCATATATTTT
d_call: -; v_call: TRBV30; cdr3_length: 13; clone_size: -; j_call: TRBJ2-7; cdr3_aa: CAWSVLSHYEQYF; cdr3_nt: TGTGCCTGGAGTGTACTTTCGCACTACGAGCAGTACTTC
d_call: TRBD2; v_call: TRBV9; cdr3_length: 15; clone_size: -; j_call: TRBJ2-5; cdr3_aa: CASSVSAGVIETQYF; cdr3_nt: TGTGCCAGCAGCGTATCGGCGGGGGTCATAGAGACCCAGTACTTC
d_call: TRBD2; v_call: TRBV2; cdr3_length: 18; clone_size: -; j_call: TRBJ2-2; cdr3_aa: CASRRGGVAGGRTGELFF; cdr3_nt: TGTGCCAGCCGACGTGGAGGGGTAGCGGGGGGTCGAACCGGGGAGCTGTTTTTT